This T cell receptor beta chain derives from a study of radiotherapy plus CTLA-4 blockade in lung cancer. The overall study: Of the patients, 15% to 20% showed objective responses and roughly 30% attained disease control.

Ipilimumab CTLA-4 blockade and focal radiation were given to patients with chemo-refractory metastatic non-small-cell lung cancer. This clone came up many times. Its target is unknown. Study-level results: The best predictor of response was reported to be early blood T cell clone dynamics, with interferon-beta. Subsequent to radiotherapy plus ipilimumab, tumor-derived TCR clones underwent expansion in blood.

CDR3 length: 13 residues. The V gene lost 4 bases and the J gene lost 5 bases, with 11 bases spanning the gap. Germline lookup yields CDR1 SGHNT and CDR2 YYREEE (reference sequence). Method: immunoSEQ multiplex PCR; TCRdb's copy keeps in-frame clones and lacks some. Counted here are more than 75,000 clones, about three quarters occurring once; the ten biggest clones make up over 12%. The chain couples TRBV5-4 to TRBJ2-3, with TRBD2 as a possible D gene (6 bases). The specimen comprised peripheral blood, sampled from a patient treated with radiotherapy plus ipilimumab. This clonotype was sampled from a human donor with non-small cell lung cancer that progressed on radiotherapy plus ipilimumab. The chain's CDR3 is CASSPGLGDTQYF. CDR3 coding DNA: TGTGCCAGCAGCCCGGGACTCGGAGATACGCAGTATTTT.